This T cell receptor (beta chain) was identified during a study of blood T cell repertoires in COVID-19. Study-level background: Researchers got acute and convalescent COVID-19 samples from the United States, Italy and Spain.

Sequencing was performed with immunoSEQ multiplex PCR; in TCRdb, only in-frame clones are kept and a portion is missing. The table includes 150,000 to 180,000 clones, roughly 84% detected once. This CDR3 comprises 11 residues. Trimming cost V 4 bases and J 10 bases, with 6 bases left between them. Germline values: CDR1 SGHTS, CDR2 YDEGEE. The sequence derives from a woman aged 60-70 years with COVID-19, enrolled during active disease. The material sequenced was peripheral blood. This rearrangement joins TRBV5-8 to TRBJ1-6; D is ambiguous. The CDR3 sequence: CASSPVSPLHF. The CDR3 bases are TGTGCCAGCAGCCCAGTCTCACCCCTCCACTTT.